This paragraph reports one T cell receptor beta chain. What it recognizes is unknown. These data originate in a study of PD-L1 blockade in urothelial cancer. In the study overall: Atezolizumab was started by patients in 2014 at 1,200 mg intravenously every 3 weeks. Male patients with bladder-origin urothelial cancer numbered about 85% of the 29.

Data came from immunoSEQ multiplex PCR; TCRdb stores just in-frame clones and leaves some out. The sample yields more than 35,000 clones, 82% seen once. Losses at the gene ends were 5 bases for V and 13 bases for J; bases not matched to a gene: 21. The CDR3 is 17 amino acids. Germline V gene data show CDR1 as SGHRS and CDR2 as YFSETQ. Time point in this sample: peripheral blood 6 weeks after treatment start. Whole-study results and caveats: Clonality of blood TCR below the median before treatment predicted better survival.

This sequence joins TRBV5-1 and TRBJ1-6; the match to TRBD1 covers 7 bases. This TCR derives from a man in his 60s with urothelial cancer. Sample: PBMCs, taken around atezolizumab (anti-PD-L1) treatment. The CDR3 DNA sequence: TGCGCCAGCAGAGTCACAGGGGCGACTGCCTCGGCGAATCCCCTCCACTTT. It translates to CASRVTGATASANPLHF. The complete variable domain, with remaining parts taken from reference TRBV5-1 and TRBJ1-6, reads KAGVTQTPRYLIKTRGQQVTLSCSPISGHRSVSWYQQTPGQGLQFLFEYFSETQRNKGNFPGRFSGRQFSNSRSEMNVSTLELGDSALYLCASRVTGATASANPLHFGNGTRLTVT.